Listed below are T cell receptor beta chains from one sample, sequenced in a study of patients and donors after allogeneic stem cell transplantation. TCRdb analysed the RT-PCR reads with MiXCR anew, one entry per CDR3 protein. The sample has 900,000 to 1,000,000 distinct CDR3 sequences, approximately 19% seen once. Sequencing input: blood, either unsorted or a sorted T cell fraction (not recorded which). These receptors all stem from a human donor who was either an allogeneic HSCT recipient or a stem cell or donor lymphocyte infusion donor (not recorded which). It is not recorded whose cells these are; they may come from a transplant donor. The conserved cysteine and the conserved F or W are not part of the CDR3 here. Each record gives: D gene, V gene, clone size, J gene, CDR3 protein. D genes are given only for firm matches. A clone size is listed for some rows: how often the clone was seen (once, few, many), or a class if it is expanded.

>-|TRBV5-1|many|TRBJ2-5
ASSGTQETQY
>-|TRBV7-3|-|TRBJ2-7
ASSLKYVWTHIPYEQY
>TRBD1|TRBV20-1|many|TRBJ1-5
SAPGQAQPQH
>-|TRBV6-2/TRBV6-3|-|TRBJ1-2
ASSYHNKSRQLYGYT
>-|TRBV6-2/TRBV6-3|few|TRBJ2-1
ASSGVQVSNEQF
>-|TRBV20-1|few|TRBJ2-7
SGRMYTGLYEQY
>-|TRBV12-3/TRBV12-4|many|TRBJ2-4
ASSRSEAAKNIQY
>-|TRBV20-1|few|TRBJ2-2
SARVAHGELF
>-|TRBV12-3/TRBV12-4|-|TRBJ1-5
ASSLHLTDSNQPQH
>-|TRBV12-3/TRBV12-4|few|TRBJ2-3
ASSSPGLSTDTQY
>TRBD2|TRBV11-2|-|TRBJ2-3
ASSYLAGGPSDTQY
>TRBD2|TRBV3-1|once|TRBJ2-7
ASSPTGTSGREEEQY
>-|TRBV5-6|-|TRBJ2-7
ASSNYPTGYEQY
>-|TRBV12-3/TRBV12-4|-|TRBJ1-1
ASSTRWENTEAF
>-|TRBV7-9|few|TRBJ1-3
ASSQTGNTIY
>-|TRBV27|-|TRBJ2-7
ASSPTRAGTYEQY
>-|TRBV6-1|-|TRBJ2-1
ASRTTSLGGHNEQF
>TRBD1|TRBV4-3|-|TRBJ2-3
ASSPQDRGGDTQY
>TRBD2|TRBV24-1|-|TRBJ2-3
ATSDALGGGTDTQY
>-|TRBV6-4|-|TRBJ1-4
ASSANTATNEKLF
>-|TRBV7-3|-|TRBJ1-2
ASSPSGGGVYGYT
>-|TRBV6-5|-|TRBJ2-7
ASSYFTGTTYEQY
>-|TRBV10-3|many|TRBJ2-1
AISEDRSYNEQF
>-|TRBV12-3/TRBV12-4|few|TRBJ2-7
ASSLSMSSYEQY
>TRBD1|TRBV5-1|few|TRBJ1-4
ASSRQGKNEKLF
>TRBD1|TRBV30|-|TRBJ1-1
AWGTGENTEAF
>-|TRBV7-2|few|TRBJ1-1
ASTAAGANTEAF
>-|TRBV27|-|TRBJ2-7
ASSFVWVKGTPYEQY
>-|TRBV29-1|few|TRBJ2-7
SVGGRGPYYEQY